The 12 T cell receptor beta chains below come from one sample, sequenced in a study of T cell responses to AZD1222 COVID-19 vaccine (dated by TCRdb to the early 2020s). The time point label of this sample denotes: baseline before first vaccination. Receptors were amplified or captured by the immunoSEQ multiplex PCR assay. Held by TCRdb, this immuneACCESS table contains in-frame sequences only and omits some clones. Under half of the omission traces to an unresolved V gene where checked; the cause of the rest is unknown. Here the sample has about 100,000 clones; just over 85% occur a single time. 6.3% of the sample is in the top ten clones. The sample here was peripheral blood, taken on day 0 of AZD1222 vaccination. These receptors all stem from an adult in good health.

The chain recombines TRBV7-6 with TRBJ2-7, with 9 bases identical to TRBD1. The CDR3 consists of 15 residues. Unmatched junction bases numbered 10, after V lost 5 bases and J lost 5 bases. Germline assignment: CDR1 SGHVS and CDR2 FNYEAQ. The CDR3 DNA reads TGTGCCAGCAGCCGCGGACAGGGGCTTCTAGACGAGCAGTACTTC. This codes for CASSRGQGLLDEQYF. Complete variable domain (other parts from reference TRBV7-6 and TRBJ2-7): GAGVSQSPRYKVTKRGQDVALRCDPISGHVSLYWYRQALGQGPEFLTYFNYEAQQDKSGLPNDRFSAERPEGSISTLTIQRTEQRDSAMYRCASSRGQGLLDEQYFGPGTRLTVT.

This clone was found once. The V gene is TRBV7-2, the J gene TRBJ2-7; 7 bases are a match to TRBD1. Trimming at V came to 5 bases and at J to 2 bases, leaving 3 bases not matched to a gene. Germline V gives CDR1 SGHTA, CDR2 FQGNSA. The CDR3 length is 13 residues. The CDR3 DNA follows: TGTGCCAGCAGCGGGGACAGAGCCTACGAGCAGTACTTC. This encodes CASSGDRAYEQYF.

This chain's CDR3 is CASSNRGAAYEQYF. The CDR3 DNA is TGTGCCAGCAGTAACAGGGGGGCGGCCTACGAGCAGTACTTC. The V and J genes are TRBV6-6 and TRBJ2-7; 8 nucleotides agree with TRBD1. The ends lost 5 bases at V and 2 bases at J; junction bases unmatched: 5. CDR3 length: 14 residues. CDR1 and CDR2 (germline): MNHNY, SVGAGI (reference sequence).

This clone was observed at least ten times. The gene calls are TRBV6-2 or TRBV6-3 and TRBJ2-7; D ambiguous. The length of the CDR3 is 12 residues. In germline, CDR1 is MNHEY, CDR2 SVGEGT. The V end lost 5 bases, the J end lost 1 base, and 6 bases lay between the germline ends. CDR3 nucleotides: TGTGCCAGCAGTCAAGGGTCCTACGAGCAGTACTTC. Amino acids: CASSQGSYEQYF.

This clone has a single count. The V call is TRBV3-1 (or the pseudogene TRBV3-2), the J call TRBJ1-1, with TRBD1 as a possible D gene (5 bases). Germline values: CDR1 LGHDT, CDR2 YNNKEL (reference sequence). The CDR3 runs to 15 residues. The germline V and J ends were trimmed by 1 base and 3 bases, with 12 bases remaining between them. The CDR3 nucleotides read TGTGCCAGCAGCCAAGTGATGGGGGGGGACACTGAAGCTTTCTTT. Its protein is CASSQVMGGDTEAFF.

CDR3 protein: CASVKGGHTEAFF. The DNA of the CDR3 is TGTGCCAGCGTAAAGGGCGGACACACTGAAGCTTTCTTT. This chain uses TRBV13 with TRBJ1-1; no clear D gene. Germline CDR1 PRHDT, CDR2 FYEKMQ (reference sequence). V was pared by 8 bases and J by 3 bases, with 13 bases between. This CDR3 is built from 13 residues.

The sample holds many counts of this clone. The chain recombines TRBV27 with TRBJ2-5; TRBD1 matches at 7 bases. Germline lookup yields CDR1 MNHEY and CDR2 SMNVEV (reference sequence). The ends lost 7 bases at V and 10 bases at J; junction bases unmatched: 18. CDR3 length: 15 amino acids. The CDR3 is CASTSGVDGSGGQYF. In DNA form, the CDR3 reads TGTGCCAGCACGAGCGGAGTCGACGGATCAGGGGGCCAGTACTTC.

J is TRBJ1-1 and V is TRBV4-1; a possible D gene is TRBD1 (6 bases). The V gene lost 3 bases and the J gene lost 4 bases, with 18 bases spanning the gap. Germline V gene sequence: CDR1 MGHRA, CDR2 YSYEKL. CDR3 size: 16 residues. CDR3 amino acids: CASSHVGRGGGTEAFF. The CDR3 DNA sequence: TGCGCCAGCAGCCACGTTGGCAGGGGAGGAGGCACTGAAGCTTTCTTT.

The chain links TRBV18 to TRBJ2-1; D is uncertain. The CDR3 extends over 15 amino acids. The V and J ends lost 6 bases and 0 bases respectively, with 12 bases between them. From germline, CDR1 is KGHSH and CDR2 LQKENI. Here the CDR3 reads CASSSATSSYNEQFF. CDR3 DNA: TGTGCCAGCTCTTCCGCAACCAGCTCCTACAATGAGCAGTTCTTC.

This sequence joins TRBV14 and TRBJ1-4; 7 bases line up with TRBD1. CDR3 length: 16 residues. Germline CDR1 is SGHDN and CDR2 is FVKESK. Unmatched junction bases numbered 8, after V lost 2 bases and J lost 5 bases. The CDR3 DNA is TGTGCCAGCAGCCAACTTATGGGACAGCTAAATGAAAAACTGTTTTTT. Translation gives CASSQLMGQLNEKLFF. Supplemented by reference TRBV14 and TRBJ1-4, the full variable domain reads EAGVTQFPSHSVIEKGQTVTLRCDPISGHDNLYWYRRVMGKEIKFLLHFVKESKQDESGMPNNRFLAERTGGTYSTLKVQPAELEDSGVYFCASSQLMGQLNEKLFFGSGTQLSVL.

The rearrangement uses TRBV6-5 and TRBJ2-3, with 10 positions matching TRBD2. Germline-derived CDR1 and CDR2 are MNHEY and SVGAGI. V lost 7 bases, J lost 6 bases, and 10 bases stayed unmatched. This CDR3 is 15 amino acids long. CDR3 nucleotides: TGTGCCAGCATCTCAGGCGGGACTAGCGTTGATACGCAGTATTTT. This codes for CASISGGTSVDTQYF.

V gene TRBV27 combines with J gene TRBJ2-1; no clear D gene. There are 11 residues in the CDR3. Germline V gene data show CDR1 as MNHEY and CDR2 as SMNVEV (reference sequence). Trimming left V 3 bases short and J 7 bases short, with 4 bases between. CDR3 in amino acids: CASSFLNEQFF. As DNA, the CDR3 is TGTGCCAGCAGTTTCTTAAATGAGCAGTTCTTC.